Below are 30 T cell receptor beta chains sequenced from a single sample in a study of T cell changes during pregnancy in multiple sclerosis. Data came from immunoSEQ multiplex PCR; TCRdb stores just in-frame clones and leaves some out. The table includes roughly 40,000 clones, around 93% detected once. The specimen comprised CD4+ T cells from peripheral blood mononuclear cells, sampled before pregnancy. The source is a female donor with multiple sclerosis, enrolled in a pregnancy study.

The rearrangement links TRBV25-1 to TRBJ2-6; 8 bases are a match to TRBD1. The CDR3 is 14 residues long. The V segment lost 7 bases and the J segment 3 bases; nucleotides outside the gene matches: 2. Germline V gene lookup returns CDR1 MGHDK and CDR2 SYGVNS. The CDR3 DNA reads as TGTGCCAGCATGACAGGGGATGGGGCCAACGTCCTGACTTTC. Its protein product is CASMTGDGANVLTF. The complete variable domain, with remaining parts taken from reference TRBV25-1 and TRBJ2-6, reads EADIYQTPRYLVIGTGKKITLECSQTMGHDKMYWYQQDPGMELHLIHYSYGVNSTEKGDLSSESTVSRIRTEHFPLTLESARPSHTSQYLCASMTGDGANVLTFGAGSRLTVL.

The rearrangement joins TRBV6-5 to TRBJ1-5; no firm D call. Germline CDR1 reads MNHEY; CDR2 reads SVGAGI. The CDR3 has 14 residues. The germline V and J ends were trimmed by 5 bases and 5 bases, with 13 bases remaining between them. CDR3 in DNA: TGTGCCAGCAGTCGGACTCTGGGGTATCAGCCCCAGCATTTT. Translation gives CASSRTLGYQPQHF.

This chain joins TRBV19 and TRBJ2-7, with a tentative D call TRBD2 (6 bases). The CDR3 spans 14 residues. Per germline, CDR1 LNHDA and CDR2 SQIVND (reference sequence). Trimming left V 5 bases short and J 1 base short, with 12 bases between. The CDR3 spells CASSPEGRSYEQYF. In DNA, the CDR3 is TGTGCCAGTAGTCCGGAGGGCAGGTCCTACGAGCAGTACTTC.

V and J are TRBV7-2 and TRBJ2-1; 8 nucleotides agree with TRBD2. Germline values: CDR1 SGHTA, CDR2 FQGNSA. There are 15 residues in the CDR3. With 1 base clipped from V and 5 bases from J, the junction kept 4 bases outside the gene matches. The DNA for the CDR3 is TGTGCCAGCAGCTTAGACAGCGGGGGAAACAATGAGCAGTTCTTC. Residues: CASSLDSGGNNEQFF.

The V gene is TRBV7-3, the J gene TRBJ2-2; D might be TRBD2 (6 bases). The CDR3 runs 15 residues. V lost 3 bases and J 0 bases, leaving 8 bases between the germline ends. The germline CDR1 and CDR2 sequences are SGHTA and FQGTGA. CDR3 coding DNA: TGTGCCAGCAGCTTTGGGGGGTCGAACACCGGGGAGCTGTTTTTT. It translates to CASSFGGSNTGELFF.

This clone was observed once. V gene TRBV19 combines with J gene TRBJ2-7; TRBD1 matches 9 bases. The V segment lost 2 bases and the J segment 7 bases; nucleotides outside the gene matches: 12. CDR1 LNHDA and CDR2 SQIVND come from the germline V gene (reference sequence). CDR3 length: 16 amino acids. DNA of the CDR3: TGTGCCAGTAGTATAACCCCGGGACAGGGCGCGAGAGAGCAGTACTTC. Translated: CASSITPGQGAREQYF.

The rearrangement joins TRBV7-9 to TRBJ1-2; TRBD1 is a possible D gene (5 bases). Germline loops: CDR1 SEHNR, CDR2 FQNEAQ (reference sequence). V lost 3 bases and J 4 bases, leaving 9 bases between the germline ends. This CDR3 comprises 13 residues. The CDR3 sequence: CASSFGGSYGYTF. CDR3 nucleotides: TGTGCCAGCAGCTTCGGGGGAAGCTATGGCTACACCTTC.

V is TRBV29-1 and J is TRBJ2-3; possible D gene TRBD2, 6 bases. The CDR3 length is 12 residues. CDR1 and CDR2 from the germline V gene are SQVTM and ANQGSEA. V shed 8 bases and J shed 6 bases, with 15 bases lying between them. The CDR3 DNA sequence: TGCAGCCAGGGACTTAGCCGCGATACGCAGTATTTT. Its translation: CSQGLSRDTQYF.

The V gene is TRBV9, the J gene TRBJ1-2; D gene uncertain. Looked up from germline, CDR1 is SGDLS and CDR2 is YYNGEE. The germline V and J ends were trimmed by 3 bases and 2 bases, with 20 bases remaining between them. CDR3 size: 17 residues. The CDR3 sequence is CASSGQIGRGMNYGYTF. CDR3 nucleotide sequence: TGTGCCAGCAGCGGTCAGATAGGCCGGGGAATGAACTATGGCTACACCTTC. Based on the CDR3 plus reference TRBV9 and TRBJ1-2, the full variable domain is DSGVTQTPKHLITATGQRVTLRCSPRSGDLSVYWYQQSLDQGLQFLIQYYNGEERAKGNILERFSAQQFPDLHSELNLSSLELGDSALYFCASSGQIGRGMNYGYTFGSGTRLTVV.

The chain has TRBV7-3 and TRBJ1-2; no clear D gene. This CDR3 is built from 15 residues. Trimming stripped 5 bases from V and 2 bases from J, with 15 bases between. CDR1 SGHTA and CDR2 FQGTGA come from the germline V gene. CDR3 sequence reads: CASSPNLEWNYGYTF. The CDR3 DNA is TGTGCCAGCAGCCCCAACCTGGAGTGGAACTATGGCTACACCTTC. The full variable domain, with the rest looked up from reference TRBV7-3 and TRBJ1-2, is GAGVSQTPSNKVTEKGKYVELRCDPISGHTALYWYRQSLGQGPEFLIYFQGTGAADDSGLPNDRFFAVRPEGSVSTLKIQRTERGDSAVYLCASSPNLEWNYGYTFGSGTRLTVV.

The gene calls are TRBV4-3 and TRBJ2-7, with 9 bases aligning to TRBD2. The germline gives CDR1 LGHNA, CDR2 YSLEER. The CDR3 runs 15 residues. The J segment lost 3 bases and the V segment lost 0 bases, leaving 3 bases of the junction unmatched. CDR3 sequence (DNA): TGCGCCAGCAGCCAAGACGGGACTAGCTTCTACGAGCAGTACTTC. Its translation: CASSQDGTSFYEQYF.

The rearrangement uses TRBV9 and TRBJ1-3, with D perhaps TRBD1 (6 bases). This CDR3 is 13 amino acids long. The V and J ends lost 4 bases and 4 bases respectively, with 9 bases between them. Germline lookup yields CDR1 SGDLS and CDR2 YYNGEE. CDR3 in amino acids: CASSSTGGNTIYF. The CDR3 bases are TGTGCCAGCAGCTCGACAGGAGGAAACACCATATATTTT.

CDR3 protein: CASSVVGGSTEAFF. The CDR3 DNA reads as TGTGCCAGCAGCGTAGTAGGGGGCAGCACTGAAGCTTTCTTT. The V and J genes are TRBV9 and TRBJ1-1; 7 nucleotides agree with TRBD1. The CDR3 runs 14 residues. The germline V gene has CDR1 SGDLS and CDR2 YYNGEE. V lost 0 bases to trimming and J lost 4 bases; unmatched junction nucleotides: 3.

V gene TRBV4-2 combines with J gene TRBJ1-4; D may be TRBD1 (5 bases). Per germline, CDR1 LGHNA and CDR2 YNFKEQ. The ends were cut back, 5 bases at V and 4 bases at J, with 20 bases in the middle. The CDR3 sequence is 17 residues long. The CDR3 DNA follows: TGTGCCAGCAGCAGCAGGGAATCCCTCCTCCTTAATGAAAAACTGTTTTTT. Its translation: CASSSRESLLLNEKLFF.

The chain is built from TRBV10-3 and TRBJ1-1, with D possibly matching TRBD1 (5 bases). The CDR3 extends over 14 amino acids. Germline loops: CDR1 ENHRY, CDR2 SYGVKD. Trimming took off 5 bases at V and 5 bases at J, with 15 bases between the two ends. The CDR3 sequence: CAISTIQGTTEAFF. The CDR3, as DNA: TGTGCCATCAGTACTATCCAGGGAACGACTGAAGCTTTCTTT.

The chain carries TRBV2 and TRBJ1-5; D call uncertain. V lost 2 bases to trimming and J lost 5 bases, with 10 bases between them. The CDR3 spans 14 residues. From germline, CDR1 is SNHLY and CDR2 FYNNEI. DNA for the CDR3: TGTGCCAGCAGTGAATCGCGGCCCGATCAGCCCCAGCATTTT. Its translation: CASSESRPDQPQHF.

The V call is TRBV18, the J call TRBJ2-7; 7 bases map to TRBD1. Trimming cost V 3 bases and J 0 bases; bases outside gene matches: 5. Germline V lookup: CDR1 KGHSH, CDR2 LQKENI. The CDR3 is 15 amino acids. The CDR3 reads CASSPKGDSSYEQYF. The CDR3 DNA sequence: TGTGCCAGCTCACCTAAGGGGGACAGCTCCTACGAGCAGTACTTC. Combining the CDR3 with reference TRBV18 and TRBJ2-7 gives the whole variable domain NAGVMQNPRHLVRRRGQEARLRCSPMKGHSHVYWYRQLPEEGLKFMVYLQKENIIDESGMPKERFSAEFPKEGPSILRIQQVVRGDSAAYFCASSPKGDSSYEQYFGPGTRLTVT.

The chain carries TRBV5-1 and TRBJ1-5; no definite D call. Per germline, CDR1 SGHRS and CDR2 YFSETQ. The CDR3 length is 14 residues. The germline V and J ends were trimmed by 2 bases and 2 bases, with 8 bases remaining between them. CDR3 residues: CASSLDPGNQPQHF. As DNA, the CDR3 is TGCGCCAGCAGCTTAGATCCGGGCAATCAGCCCCAGCATTTT.

The chain carries TRBV19 and TRBJ1-1; D is unclear. Germline V gene data show CDR1 as LNHDA and CDR2 as SQIVND (reference sequence). The CDR3 has 14 amino acids. Trimming stripped 3 bases from V and 6 bases from J, with 14 bases between. CDR3 residues: CASSMPPREAEAFF. The CDR3 DNA reads as TGTGCCAGTAGTATGCCGCCCCGGGAGGCTGAAGCTTTCTTT.

The J gene is TRBJ1-5, the V gene TRBV21-1. TRBV21-1 is a documented pseudogene. This CDR3 is built from 15 residues. The CDR3 sequence is CASSKKARGNQPQHF. CDR3 in DNA: TGTGCCAGCAGCAAAAAGGCACGCGGGAATCAGCCCCAGCATTTT.

This clone was observed a single time. J is TRBJ1-1 and V is TRBV19; perhaps TRBD1 as D (5 bases). The CDR3 covers 14 residues. Trimming cost V 7 bases and J 5 bases, with 17 bases left between them. Germline assignment: CDR1 LNHDA and CDR2 SQIVND (reference sequence). The CDR3, as DNA: TGTGCCAGTATGGGGGATACCCGGGGGACTGAAGCTTTCTTT. Its protein is CASMGDTRGTEAFF.

This sequence joins TRBV10-3 and TRBJ1-3; TRBD1 might be the D (5 bases). Germline loops: CDR1 ENHRY, CDR2 SYGVKD. The CDR3 extends over 15 amino acids. Trimming took off 3 bases at V and 3 bases at J, with 12 bases between the two ends. This CDR3 is CAISETGRSGNTIYF. CDR3 DNA sequence: TGTGCCATCAGTGAAACAGGAAGAAGTGGAAACACCATATATTTT.

The genes are TRBV5-6 and TRBJ1-1; a possible D gene is TRBD1 (6 bases). The CDR3 extends over 14 amino acids. V lost 4 bases, J lost 5 bases, and 15 bases lay in between. Germline loops: CDR1 SGHDT, CDR2 YYEEEE. The CDR3 coding sequence is TGTGCCAGCAGCCCCCTTAACAGGGAGACTGAAGCTTTCTTT. It is translated as CASSPLNRETEAFF.

The V call is TRBV6-1, the J call TRBJ1-3; TRBD1 matches 8 bases. Trimming removed 4 bases from V and 0 bases from J; junction bases left unmatched: 5. This CDR3 is built from 16 residues. Germline lookup yields CDR1 MNHNS and CDR2 SASEGT. CDR3 residues: CASSAGTGSSGNTIYF. The CDR3 DNA reads as TGTGCCAGCAGTGCAGGGACAGGCTCCTCTGGAAACACCATATATTTT.

J is TRBJ1-5 and V is TRBV9, with D maybe TRBD1 (5 bases). This CDR3 has 16 residues. Germline V lookup: CDR1 SGDLS, CDR2 YYNGEE. Trimming shortened V by 4 bases and J by 3 bases, and 17 bases separated the two germline ends. The CDR3 nucleotides are TGTGCCAGCAGCCAGTTCCGGGGAGGGGTCAATCAGCCCCAGCATTTT. This encodes CASSQFRGGVNQPQHF.

The chain carries TRBV7-2 and TRBJ2-2; no firm D call. The CDR3 is 14 amino acids. Trimming cost V 1 base and J 4 bases, with 7 bases left between them. Germline V lookup: CDR1 SGHTA, CDR2 FQGNSA. CDR3 residues: CASSLGRFTGELFF. CDR3 DNA sequence: TGTGCCAGCAGCTTAGGGCGGTTCACCGGGGAGCTGTTTTTT.

This sequence joins TRBV7-8 and TRBJ2-1, with TRBD2 identical over 13 bases. With V trimmed by 4 bases and J by 4 bases, 7 bases remained unmatched. CDR1 SGHVS and CDR2 FQNEAQ come from the germline V gene. CDR3 size: 17 residues. DNA of the CDR3: TGTGCCAGCAGCTCTGGACTAGCGGGGGAGATGTACAATGAGCAGTTCTTC. As protein: CASSSGLAGEMYNEQFF.

This clone was seen a single time. The chain links TRBV19 to TRBJ1-2; no clear D. Germline-derived CDR1 and CDR2 are LNHDA and SQIVND (reference sequence). There are 15 residues in the CDR3. The V gene lost 0 bases and the J gene lost 3 bases, with 11 bases spanning the gap. In nucleotides, the CDR3 is TGTGCCAGTAGTATAGATCCATCAGGCGACTATGGCTACACCTTC. Amino acids: CASSIDPSGDYGYTF.

The chain combines TRBV27 with TRBJ1-1; 7 positions agree with TRBD1. The CDR3 contains 14 residues. Germline assignment: CDR1 MNHEY and CDR2 SMNVEV (reference sequence). Trimming cost V 4 bases and J 1 base; bases outside gene matches: 3. The CDR3 loop reads CASSSGQTNTEAFF. The CDR3 bases are TGTGCCAGCAGTTCGGGACAGACGAACACTGAAGCTTTCTTT.

Points on this clone: One end of the junction does not line up with germline, which may come from a read error. V and J are TRBV14 and TRBJ2-1; D gene unclear. Looked up from germline, CDR1 is SGHDN and CDR2 is FVKESK. The CDR3 is made up of 12 amino acids. This CDR3 is CASSHNYDEQFF. The CDR3 nucleotides are TGTGCCAGCAGCCATAACTACGATGAGCAGTTCTTC.